A single sample gave rise to the 16 T cell receptor beta chains below, sequenced in a study of T-cell reconstitution after alpha-beta-depleted transplantation in children. Preparing the TCRbeta library involved the use of unique molecular identifiers. TCRdb reanalysed the PCR reads using MiXCR and keeps one entry per CDR3 protein. The sample shows about 980,000 distinct CDR3 sequences, less than 30% of them seen only once. This material consisted of PBMCs, mostly from graft donor cells, taken 360 days after TCRalphabeta/CD19-depleted stem cell transplant. Receptors originate from a boy younger than two who had a stem cell transplant for SCID, so the T cells may come from the graft donor.

This clonotype was picked up a small number of times. The chain carries TRBV4-1 and TRBJ2-7; 7 bases align to TRBD2. Germline V gives CDR1 MGHRA, CDR2 YSYEKL. With V trimmed by 3 bases and J by 1 base, 9 bases remained unmatched. CDR3 length equals 16 residues. The chain's CDR3 is CASSQRGGVLSYEQYF. CDR3 nucleotides: TGCGCCAGCAGCCAGCGTGGGGGGGTTCTATCCTACGAGCAGTACTTC.

The CDR3 DNA follows: TGCAGCGTGACAGGGGTAGATACGCAGTATTTT. It specifies CSVTGVDTQYF. The V and J genes are TRBV29-1 and TRBJ2-3; 8 positions match TRBD1. The CDR3 is 11 residues long. Germline loops: CDR1 SQVTM, CDR2 ANQGSEA. The V gene end was trimmed by 6 bases and the J gene end by 5 bases; junction bases not matched to a gene: 1.

The chain links TRBV4-1 to TRBJ1-1, with D hard to call. The germline gives CDR1 MGHRA, CDR2 YSYEKL. The CDR3 is 15 amino acids. V lost 4 bases, J lost 1 base, and 13 bases lay in between. The CDR3 DNA reads TGCGCCAGCAGCCGCATCCCGGTTAGGAACACTGAAGCTTTCTTT. Encoded protein: CASSRIPVRNTEAFF.

The J gene is TRBJ2-3, the V gene TRBV5-5; the match to TRBD1 covers 7 bases. V gave up 7 bases and J gave up 0 bases; unmatched junction bases: 8. CDR3 length: 15 residues. Germline V gene lookup returns CDR1 SGHKS and CDR2 YYEKEE (reference sequence). The CDR3 region is CASALDRVSTDTQYF. CDR3 bases: TGTGCCAGCGCTCTAGACAGGGTTAGCACAGATACGCAGTATTTT.

This clonotype was counted between two and nine times. The genes are TRBV4-1 and TRBJ2-1, with 7 nucleotides matching TRBD2. The CDR3 totals 17 residues. Losses at the gene ends were 4 bases for V and 0 bases for J; bases not matched to a gene: 9. Germline V lookup: CDR1 MGHRA, CDR2 YSYEKL. CDR3 DNA sequence: TGCGCCAGCAGCCCCGTCTTGCGGGGGAGCTCCTACAATGAGCAGTTCTTC. As protein: CASSPVLRGSSYNEQFF.

The V call is TRBV4-1, the J call TRBJ2-5; D call uncertain. CDR3 size: 16 residues. Germline V lookup: CDR1 MGHRA, CDR2 YSYEKL. The germline V and J ends were trimmed by 4 bases and 5 bases, with 20 bases remaining between them. In DNA, the CDR3 is TGCGCCAGCAGCCCAGAAAGTGGGCGAGGAAGGGAGACCCAGTACTTC. Its translation: CASSPESGRGRETQYF.

This clonotype was counted only a few times. The chain is built from TRBV20-1 and TRBJ2-1; tentatively, D is TRBD1 (6 bases). Germline V gives CDR1 DFQATT, CDR2 SNEGSKA (reference sequence). V was pared by 4 bases and J by 4 bases, with 20 bases between. The CDR3 is 16 residues long. The DNA for the CDR3 is TGCAGTGCTACTAAACCGGGACACGAGCCTTACAATGAGCAGTTCTTC. Translating it yields CSATKPGHEPYNEQFF.

V gene TRBV7-6 combines with J gene TRBJ1-5; possibly TRBD1 for D (5 bases). Germline CDR1 and CDR2: SGHVS and FNYEAQ. The CDR3 is 16 amino acids. Between the trimmed V and J ends, which lost 5 bases and 2 bases, there was a span of 16 bases. The CDR3 DNA follows: TGTGCCAGCAGCGAACTCCAGGGCGGTGGCAATCAGCCCCAGCATTTT. It encodes CASSELQGGGNQPQHF. Using reference TRBV7-6 and TRBJ1-5 for the parts outside the CDR3, the full variable domain is GAGVSQSPRYKVTKRGQDVALRCDPISGHVSLYWYRQALGQGPEFLTYFNYEAQQDKSGLPNDRFSAERPEGSISTLTIQRTEQRDSAMYRCASSELQGGGNQPQHFGDGTRLSIL.

This clonotype was observed a few times. The rearrangement uses TRBV5-1 and TRBJ2-1, with D maybe TRBD1 (5 bases). Trimming took 3 bases from V and 7 from J, leaving 17 bases between them. CDR1 is SGHRS, CDR2 YFSETQ, per germline. CDR3 length: 15 amino acids. CDR3 nucleotides: TGCGCCAGCAGCTCCCCCCCAGGGTTGTGGAATGAGCAGTTCTTC. Encoded protein: CASSSPPGLWNEQFF.

The CDR3 nucleotides read TGTGCCAGCAGTGAAGCGTCGGGGATCGACCTTAACATTCAGTACTTC. Amino acid sequence: CASSEASGIDLNIQYF. The chain uses TRBV2 and TRBJ2-4; TRBD2 might be the D (5 bases). Per germline, CDR1 SNHLY and CDR2 FYNNEI. The CDR3 sequence is 16 residues long. V lost 0 bases to trimming and J lost 7 bases, with 16 bases between them.

This sequence joins TRBV9 and TRBJ1-6; D possibly corresponds to TRBD1 (5 bases). Looked up from germline, CDR1 is SGDLS and CDR2 is YYNGEE. The CDR3 runs to 17 residues. The V and J ends lost 3 bases and 0 bases respectively, with 13 bases between them. CDR3 protein: CASSARGSSSYNSPLHF. The DNA for the CDR3 is TGTGCCAGCAGCGCTCGGGGCTCGAGCTCCTATAATTCACCCCTCCACTTT.

Only one count was recorded for this clonotype. The rearrangement joins TRBV12-3 or TRBV12-4 to TRBJ2-2, with TRBD1 as a possible D gene (5 bases). V was clipped by 6 bases and J by 6 bases, with 11 bases between them. This CDR3 is built from 13 residues. CDR3 protein: CASRSNRPGELFF. The DNA for the CDR3 is TGTGCCAGCAGGTCCAACAGGCCCGGGGAGCTGTTTTTT.

This clonotype was found once. The chain recombines TRBV12-3 or TRBV12-4 with TRBJ2-1, with 11 bases matching TRBD1. With 5 bases clipped from V and 6 bases from J, the junction kept 9 bases outside the gene matches. This CDR3 spans 16 amino acids. CDR3 coding DNA: TGTGCCAGCAGTAAGGGACAGGGGGTATTTGGCAATGAGCAGTTCTTC. It codes for CASSKGQGVFGNEQFF.

The V and J genes are TRBV12-3 or TRBV12-4 and TRBJ2-1; 9 bases agree with TRBD1. V lost 3 bases, J lost 4 bases, and 7 bases stayed unmatched. CDR3 length: 16 amino acids. The CDR3 loop is CASSFVGTGTYNEQFF. In DNA, the CDR3 is TGTGCCAGCAGTTTCGTCGGGACAGGGACTTACAATGAGCAGTTCTTC.

The chain combines TRBV24-1 with TRBJ2-1; D gene uncertain. The germline V gene has CDR1 KGHDR and CDR2 SFDVKD. This CDR3 spans 14 amino acids. Trimming took off 3 bases at V and 12 bases at J, with 17 bases between the two ends. CDR3 sequence reads: CATSDPGRPIGQFF. In nucleotides, the CDR3 is TGTGCCACCAGTGATCCCGGAAGGCCAATCGGGCAGTTCTTC.

This rearrangement joins TRBV19 to TRBJ2-5; the D gene is possibly TRBD2 (5 bases). The V end was cut by 7 bases, the J end by 5 bases, with 14 bases between. This CDR3 is 13 amino acids long. CDR1 is LNHDA, CDR2 SQIVND, per germline (reference sequence). In DNA, the CDR3 is TGTGCCAGTATGGGTAGCGCCAGTGAGACCCAGTACTTC. This encodes CASMGSASETQYF.